The following is a T cell receptor (beta chain) sequence with its context. Its antigen is currently not known. No qualities accompany the bases; no much larger clone lies one base away. V and J lose 5 bases and 6 bases, and a span of 13 bases separates them. CDR1 is given as SEHNR and CDR2 as FQNEAQ, both from the germline V gene (reference sequence). Including cysteine and phenylalanine, the CDR3 has 13 amino acids. Of the read, only the CDR3 DNA is kept; its 39 bases are in frame from base 1. This specimen comes from a study of CD8 T cells in Susac syndrome (dated by TCRdb to about 2019). Looking at the study overall: Among the sequenced Susac syndrome patients, six had clinically active disease and 8 or 9 were in clinical remission. The study used repertoire sequencing to test whether antigen drove CD8+ T cell activation and differentiation in Susac syndrome. The clonality of the CD8+ T cell repertoire was compared across 11 to 12 healthy donors, some 14 Susac syndrome patients and under 19 multiple sclerosis patients. At blood withdrawal, Susac syndrome patients were either therapy-naive, taking corticosteroids (in some cases with IVIg as well), or taking IVIg alone.

RNA was extracted with the RNeasy kit and 0.5 to 1 ug was reverse transcribed using random hexamers. The immunoSEQ multiplex PCR assay, covering 54 Vbeta and 13 Jbeta segments, was used to amplify TCR beta CDR3 regions. Bias from PCR amplification was corrected by using a synthetic template baseline for primer optimization and for computational correction. Processing in the source paper ran as follows. Reads were assigned to V, D and J genes according to IMGT and analyzed in immunoSEQ Analyzer, with only productive sequences retained. To calculate clonality, Shannon entropy was normalized by log2 of the number of productive unique sequences and then subtracted from one. For each patient and control, public and private clones were evaluated among the 100 most prevalent clones. Susac-specific clones were defined as absent from healthy and MS cohorts, over a thousand published viral clones and other ImmuneACCESS disease sequences. TCRdb reworked the public reads: Q25 trimming with fastp, MiXCR clone assembly, productive beta chains retained. Each entry merges the rows of one CDR3 protein and shows their most common DNA and genes. None of the V and J calls come from the authors' own analysis; TCRdb made them. Within this sample are 120,000 or so distinct CDR3 sequences, with around 94% of them counted one time only. The top ten clones comprise about 0.2% of the sample.

Peripheral blood CD8+ and CD4+ T cells from healthy donors, Susac syndrome patients and multiple sclerosis patients were profiled by high-throughput TCR beta sequencing. Susac syndrome patients met recently defined diagnostic criteria for definite or probable disease. CD8+ TEMRA cells were enriched by FACS, while bulk CD8+ and CD4+ T cells were purified by magnetic negative isolation. Blood was drawn into EDTA tubes, processed within 24 hours, and PBMCs were isolated by density gradient centrifugation. PBMCs intended for TCR sequencing were frozen in liquid nitrogen and were later thawed in a 37 degrees C water bath. The sorted or isolated CD4+, CD8+ and CD8+ TEMRA cells reached a purity of at least 90%. The paper's findings and limits, for the study overall: Sixteen Susac-specific public clones were identified in the total CD8+ repertoire, and about 5 Susac-specific public clones were identified in the CD8+ TEMRA repertoire. The number of individuals in the TCR sequencing and HLA analysis was recognized as being relatively small. Clonal expansion was observed in Susac syndrome CD8+ repertoires, with the highest expansion in CD8+ TEMRA cells and greater expansion in clinically active than in remitting patients.

The sequence derives from a human donor with Susac syndrome. Sequencing was carried out using CD8+ T cells from PBMCs. The chain employs TRBV7-9 and TRBJ1-1; the D segment cannot be called with confidence. The CDR3 is CASSPTPNPEAFF. The bases are TGTGCCAGCAGCCCAACCCCGAATCCTGAAGCTTTCTTT.